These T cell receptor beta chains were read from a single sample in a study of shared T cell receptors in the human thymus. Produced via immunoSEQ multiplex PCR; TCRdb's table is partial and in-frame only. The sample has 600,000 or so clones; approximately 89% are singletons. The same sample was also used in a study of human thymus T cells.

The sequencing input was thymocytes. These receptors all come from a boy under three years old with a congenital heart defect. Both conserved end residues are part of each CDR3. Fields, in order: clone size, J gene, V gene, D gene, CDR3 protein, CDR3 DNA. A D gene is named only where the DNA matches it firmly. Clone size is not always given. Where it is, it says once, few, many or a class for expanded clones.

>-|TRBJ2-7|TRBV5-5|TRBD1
CASSSKGQGSYEQYF
TGTGCCAGCAGCAGCAAGGGACAGGGGAGCTACGAGCAGTACTTC
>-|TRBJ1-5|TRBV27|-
CASSPYPFQPQHF
TGTGCCAGCTCCCCCTATCCCTTTCAGCCCCAGCATTTT
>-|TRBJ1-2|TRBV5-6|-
CASSLGRGFGYTF
TGTGCCAGCAGCTTGGGTCGGGGGTTCGGCTACACCTTC
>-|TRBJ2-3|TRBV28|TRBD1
CASRERTGGTDTQYF
TGTGCCAGCAGAGAGAGGACAGGGGGCACAGATACGCAGTATTTT
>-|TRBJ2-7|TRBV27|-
CASSSSRQSQAGEQYF
-
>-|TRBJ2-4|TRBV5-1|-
CASSPYLEPKNIQYF
TGCGCCAGCAGCCCCTACCTGGAGCCCAAAAACATTCAGTACTTC
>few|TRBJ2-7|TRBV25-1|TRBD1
CASSESGRGLYEQYF
TGTGCCAGCAGTGAATCGGGCAGGGGGCTTTACGAGCAGTACTTC
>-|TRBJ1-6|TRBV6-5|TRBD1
CASSDRGYNSPLHF
TGTGCCAGCAGTGACAGGGGTTATAATTCACCCCTCCACTTT
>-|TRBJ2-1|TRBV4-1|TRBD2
CASSQDWIAGYNEQFF
TGCGCCAGCAGCCAAGATTGGATAGCGGGATACAATGAGCAGTTCTTC
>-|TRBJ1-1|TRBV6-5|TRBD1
CASRETGTGSEAFF
TGTGCCAGCAGGGAAACCGGGACAGGCTCTGAAGCTTTCTTT
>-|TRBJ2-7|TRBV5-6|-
CASSLKEQSSYEQYF
TGTGCCAGCAGCTTGAAGGAGCAGAGCTCCTACGAGCAGTACTTC
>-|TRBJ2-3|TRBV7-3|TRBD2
CASSLAGDTDTQYF
TGTGCCAGCAGCTTAGCGGGGGACACAGATACGCAGTATTTT
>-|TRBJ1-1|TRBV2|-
CASTPTETGENTEAFF
TGTGCCAGCACCCCAACCGAGACAGGAGAGAACACTGAAGCTTTCTTT
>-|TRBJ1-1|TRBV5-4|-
CASSLDTANTEAFF
TGTGCCAGCAGCCTTGACACCGCGAACACTGAAGCTTTCTTT
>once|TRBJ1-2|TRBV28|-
CASSPRTEDGYTF
TGTGCCAGCAGTCCCCGGACGGAGGATGGCTACACCTTC
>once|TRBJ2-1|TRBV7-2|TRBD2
CASSSRLAGANEQFF
TGTGCCAGCAGCTCAAGACTAGCGGGGGCCAATGAGCAGTTCTTC
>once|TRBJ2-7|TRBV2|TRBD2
CASSEDPSGGDYEQYF
TGTGCCAGCAGTGAAGATCCTAGCGGGGGTGACTACGAGCAGTACTTC
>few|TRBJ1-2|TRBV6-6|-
CASSRIMTGYYGYTF
TGTGCCAGCAGCAGAATAATGACAGGATACTATGGCTACACCTTC
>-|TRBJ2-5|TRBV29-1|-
CSVEPGERSTEGQETQYF
TGCAGCGTTGAGCCAGGGGAGAGATCGACTGAAGGGCAAGAGACCCAGTACTTC
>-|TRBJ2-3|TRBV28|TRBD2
CASSSNPSGRPKGDTQYF
TGTGCCAGCAGCTCCAACCCGAGCGGGAGGCCCAAAGGAGATACGCAGTATTTT
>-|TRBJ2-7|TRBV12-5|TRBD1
CASGSFDRGEDEQYF
TGTGCTAGTGGTTCCTTCGACAGGGGAGAGGACGAGCAGTACTTC
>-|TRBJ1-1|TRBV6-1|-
CASSPQGADTEAFF
TGTGCCAGCAGTCCCCAGGGTGCGGACACTGAAGCTTTCTTT
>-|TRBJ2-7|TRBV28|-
CASRPPGHAHHEQYF
TGTGCCAGCAGACCCCCGGGACACGCGCATCACGAGCAGTACTTC
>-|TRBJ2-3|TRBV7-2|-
CASSWKRSGRQKDTQYF
TGTGCCAGCAGCTGGAAGAGGAGCGGCCGTCAAAAAGATACGCAGTATTTT
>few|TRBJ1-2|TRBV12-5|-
CASGTNRENYGYTF
TGTGCTAGTGGCACGAACAGGGAGAACTATGGCTACACCTTC
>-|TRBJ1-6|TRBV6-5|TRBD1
CASRQTGRIDSPLHF
TGTGCCAGCAGACAGACAGGGAGGATCGATTCACCCCTCCACTTT
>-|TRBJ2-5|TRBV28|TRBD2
CASSHSSGRVKETQYF
TGTGCCAGCAGCCATAGTAGCGGGAGGGTGAAGGAGACCCAGTACTTC
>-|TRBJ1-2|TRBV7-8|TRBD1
CATATGSDGYTF
TGTGCCACCGCGACAGGGAGCGATGGCTACACCTTC
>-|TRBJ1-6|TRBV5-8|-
CASSLRDTFYNSPLHF
TGTGCCAGCAGCTTAAGGGACACCTTCTATAATTCACCCCTCCACTTT
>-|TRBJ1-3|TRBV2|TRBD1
CASNRGRSILLPSSGNTIYF
TGTGCCAGCAACAGGGGGCGATCAATCCTTTTACCGAGCTCTGGAAACACCATATATTTT
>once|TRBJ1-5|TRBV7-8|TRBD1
CASREDRDQPQHF
TGTGCCAGCAGAGAGGACAGGGATCAGCCCCAGCATTTT
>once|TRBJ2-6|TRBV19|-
CASRSGDGANVLTF
TGTGCCAGTAGATCAGGGGACGGGGCCAACGTCCTGACTTTC
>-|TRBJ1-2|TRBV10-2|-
CASSDSYGYTF
TGCGCCAGCAGTGACAGCTATGGCTACACCTTC
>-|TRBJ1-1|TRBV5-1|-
CASRGADGTEAFF
TGCGCCAGCAGAGGGGCGGACGGCACTGAAGCTTTCTTT
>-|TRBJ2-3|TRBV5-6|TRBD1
CASSLIRGPTDTQYF
TGTGCCAGCAGCTTGATCAGGGGGCCCACAGATACGCAGTATTTT
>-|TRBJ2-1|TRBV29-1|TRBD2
CSVESGRKYNEQFF
TGCAGCGTTGAGAGCGGGAGGAAATACAATGAGCAGTTCTTC
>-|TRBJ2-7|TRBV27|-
CASFGRGGYEQYF
TGTGCCAGCTTCGGCAGGGGAGGGTACGAGCAGTACTTC
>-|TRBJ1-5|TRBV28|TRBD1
CASSSQGISNQPQHF
TGTGCCAGCAGTTCACAGGGGATTAGCAATCAGCCCCAGCATTTT
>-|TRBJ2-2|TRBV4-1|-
CASSQEVQGGGELFF
TGCGCCAGCAGCCAAGAAGTACAGGGTGGCGGGGAGCTGTTTTTT
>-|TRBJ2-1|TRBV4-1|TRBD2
CASSQDCGTGKAGGIIDEQFF
TGCGCCAGCAGCCAAGATTGCGGGACAGGAAAAGCGGGAGGGATTATCGATGAGCAGTTCTTC
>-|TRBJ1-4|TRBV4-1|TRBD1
CASSQAKGGADATNEKLFF
TGCGCCAGCAGCCAAGCCAAAGGGGGCGCGGACGCAACTAATGAAAAACTGTTTTTT
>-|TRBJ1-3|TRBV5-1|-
CASSLDRGEENTIYF
TGCGCCAGCAGCTTGGATCGGGGGGAGGAAAACACCATATATTTT
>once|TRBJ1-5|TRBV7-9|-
CASSLEGQPQHF
TGTGCCAGCAGCTTAGAGGGGCAGCCCCAGCATTTT
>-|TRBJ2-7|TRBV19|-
CASSPTSGETYEQYF
TGTGCCAGTAGTCCTACCTCCGGGGAGACCTACGAGCAGTACTTC
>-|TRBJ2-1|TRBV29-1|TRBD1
CSLITRDRRLGEQFF
TGCAGTTTAATAACCCGGGACAGGCGACTTGGAGAGCAGTTCTTC
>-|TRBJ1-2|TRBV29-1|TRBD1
CSVGAGTGVPYGYTF
TGCAGCGTTGGGGCCGGGACAGGGGTTCCCTATGGCTACACCTTC
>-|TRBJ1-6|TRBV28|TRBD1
CASSVPWDRVHMTHNSPLHF
TGTGCCAGCAGTGTCCCCTGGGACAGGGTTCATATGACTCATAATTCACCCCTCCACTTT
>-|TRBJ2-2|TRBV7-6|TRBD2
CASSRKAGGLDGTGELFF
TGTGCCAGCAGCCGCAAAGCGGGGGGGCTTGATGGTACCGGGGAGCTGTTTTTT
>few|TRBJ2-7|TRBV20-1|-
CSASDGEEQYF
TGCAGTGCTAGTGACGGGGAAGAGCAGTACTTC
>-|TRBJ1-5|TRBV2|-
CASRGANQPQHF
TGTGCCAGCAGGGGCGCGAATCAGCCCCAGCATTTT
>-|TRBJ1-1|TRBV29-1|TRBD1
CSVSGRLTGEMNTEAFF
TGCAGCGTATCAGGGCGGTTAACAGGGGAGATGAACACTGAAGCTTTCTTT
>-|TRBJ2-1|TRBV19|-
CASNAGRNEQFF
TGTGCCAGTAACGCAGGGAGGAATGAGCAGTTCTTC
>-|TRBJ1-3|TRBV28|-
CASSFEAGSGGNTIYF
TGTGCCAGCAGTTTTGAGGCCGGCTCGGGTGGAAACACCATATATTTT
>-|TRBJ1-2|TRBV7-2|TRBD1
CASSVGQANYGYTF
TGTGCCAGCAGCGTGGGACAGGCTAACTATGGCTACACCTTC
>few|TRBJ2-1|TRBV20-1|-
CSASPDEQFF
TGCAGTGCTAGCCCCGATGAGCAGTTCTTC
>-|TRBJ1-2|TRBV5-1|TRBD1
CASSPGQARADGYTF
TGCGCCAGCAGCCCCGGACAGGCCCGGGCGGATGGCTACACCTTC
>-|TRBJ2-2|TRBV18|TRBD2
CASSPVSLAENTGELFF
TGTGCCAGCTCACCGGTGAGTCTAGCGGAGAACACCGGGGAGCTGTTTTTT
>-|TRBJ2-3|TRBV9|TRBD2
CASSSLAGLDTQYF
TGTGCCAGCAGCTCTCTAGCGGGGCTAGATACGCAGTATTTT